Presented here are 21 T cell receptor beta chains from one specimen sequenced in a study of OX40 agonist ivuxolimab in advanced cancers. Here immunoSEQ multiplex PCR was the method, and the copy in TCRdb shows in-frame clones only, minus some. The sample includes tens of thousands of clones, about 84% of them seen just once. This sample comprised CD4+ or CD8+ T cells sorted from blood, obtained in a trial of the OX40 agonist ivuxolimab. The receptors here all came from an adult with an advanced solid tumor such as melanoma, head and neck, liver or kidney cancer.

The chain recombines TRBV7-9 with TRBJ2-3; TRBD2 agrees at 8 bases. Trimming at V came to 4 bases and at J to 1 base, leaving 7 bases not matched to a gene. Per germline, CDR1 SEHNR and CDR2 FQNEAQ (reference sequence). The CDR3 spans 16 residues. The CDR3 spells CASSSLAGKGTDTQYF. The CDR3, as DNA: TGTGCCAGCAGCTCGTTAGCGGGGAAGGGCACAGATACGCAGTATTTT. Variable domain in full (rest from reference TRBV7-9 and TRBJ2-3): DTGVSQNPRHKITKRGQNVTFRCDPISEHNRLYWYRQTLGQGPEFLTYFQNEAQLEKSRLLSDRFSAERPKGSFSTLEIQRTEQGDSAMYLCASSSLAGKGTDTQYFGPGTRLTVL.

The V call is TRBV6-4, the J call TRBJ2-3, with 8 bases lining up with TRBD1. The CDR3 covers 17 residues. Germline CDR1 MRHNA, CDR2 SNTAGT. J lost 2 bases, V lost 0 bases, and 7 bases had no gene match. This CDR3 is CASSDSKDRADTDTQYF. In DNA form, the CDR3 reads TGTGCCAGCAGTGACTCGAAGGACAGGGCGGACACAGATACGCAGTATTTT.

This rearrangement joins TRBV10-3 to TRBJ1-1; TRBD1 matches 8 bases. The germline V gene has CDR1 ENHRY and CDR2 SYGVKD. The CDR3 is made up of 13 amino acids. V dropped 9 bases and J dropped 0; count of bases not matched to a gene: 3. The chain's CDR3 is CAINRGMNTEAFF. The CDR3 DNA follows: TGTGCCATTAACAGGGGGATGAACACTGAAGCTTTCTTT.

The J gene is TRBJ1-5, the V gene TRBV7-2, with D unresolved. This CDR3 has 14 amino acids. Germline V gives CDR1 SGHTA, CDR2 FQGNSA. The ends were cut back, 4 bases at V and 4 bases at J, with 11 bases in the middle. CDR3 protein: CASSYMTGNQPQHF. The CDR3 DNA sequence: TGTGCCAGCAGCTATATGACGGGGAATCAGCCCCAGCATTTT.

The table lists this clone with a few counts. The chain combines TRBV5-4 with TRBJ2-5; 14 nucleotides agree with TRBD2. The CDR3 covers 17 residues. The V segment lost 3 bases and the J segment 6 bases; nucleotides outside the gene matches: 10. Germline V gene data show CDR1 as SGHNT and CDR2 as YYREEE (reference sequence). The CDR3 region is CASSSGLAGEGSQTQYF. The CDR3 DNA is TGTGCCAGCAGCTCGGGACTAGCGGGAGAGGGTAGCCAGACCCAGTACTTC.

The gene calls are TRBV6-1 and TRBJ2-2; D is unclear. V was cut by 6 bases and J by 6 bases, with 8 bases left in between. The CDR3 extends over 12 amino acids. CDR1 and CDR2 from the germline V gene are MNHNS and SASEGT. This chain's CDR3 is CASSPIPGELFF. The CDR3 region has the DNA TGTGCCAGCAGCCCTATCCCCGGGGAGCTGTTTTTT.

The chain combines TRBV28 with TRBJ1-2; D remains ambiguous. Deletions cut 2 bases from V and 2 bases from J, with 6 bases between. CDR1 is MDHEN and CDR2 is SYDVKM in the germline V gene. There are 13 residues in the CDR3. The CDR3 loop is CASSLKSNYGYTF. DNA of the CDR3: TGTGCCAGCAGTTTAAAGTCCAACTATGGCTACACCTTC.

The chain links TRBV20-1 to TRBJ1-2, with D hard to call. Germline CDR1 DFQATT, CDR2 SNEGSKA (reference sequence). V lost 5 bases to trimming and J lost 3 bases, with 7 bases between them. The CDR3 loop spans 11 amino acids. The CDR3 here is CSAQQDYGYTF. CDR3 DNA sequence: TGCAGTGCTCAGCAGGACTATGGCTACACCTTC.

The chain couples TRBV5-1 to TRBJ2-7; D unresolved. The germline V and J ends were trimmed by 3 bases and 5 bases, with 18 bases remaining between them. Per germline, CDR1 SGHRS and CDR2 YFSETQ. The CDR3 contains 15 residues. The CDR3 DNA reads as TGCGCCAGCAGCTCGGAGCGCCACGGGCCTAACGAGCAGTACTTC. It yields the protein CASSSERHGPNEQYF.

This clone has only one observation. The V call is TRBV19, the J call TRBJ2-1; 7 bases line up with TRBD1. Germline CDR1 and CDR2: LNHDA and SQIVND (reference sequence). With V trimmed by 6 bases and J by 8 bases, 10 bases remained unmatched. The CDR3 totals 14 residues. CDR3 sequence: CASRDLRGSYEQFF. The CDR3 bases are TGTGCCAGTAGGGATCTCAGGGGGTCCTATGAGCAGTTCTTC. The variable domain in full, completed from reference TRBV19 and TRBJ2-1, reads DGGITQSPKYLFRKEGQNVTLSCEQNLNHDAMYWYRQDPGQGLRLIYYSQIVNDFQKGDIAEGYSVSREKKESFPLTVTSAQKNPTAFYLCASRDLRGSYEQFFGPGTRLTVL.

This clone has only a few counts. This chain connects TRBV2 to TRBJ1-5, with D uncertain. The CDR3 loop spans 11 amino acids. Deletions cut 5 bases from V and 11 bases from J, with 10 bases between. Germline assignment: CDR1 SNHLY and CDR2 FYNNEI. The CDR3 protein is CASSLYEAQHF. In nucleotides, the CDR3 is TGTGCCAGCAGTTTATACGAGGCCCAGCATTTT. The full variable domain, rest sourced from reference TRBV2 and TRBJ1-5, is EPEVTQTPSHQVTQMGQEVILRCVPISNHLYFYWYRQILGQKVEFLVSFYNNEISEKSEIFDDQFSVERPDGSNFTLKIRSTKLEDSAMYFCASSLYEAQHFGDGTRLSIL.

The chain is built from TRBV28 and TRBJ1-1, with D unclear. Trimming stripped 8 bases from V and 4 bases from J, with 17 bases between. The CDR3 loop spans 14 amino acids. Germline V gene data show CDR1 as MDHEN and CDR2 as SYDVKM. CDR3 bases: TGTGCCAGCCTCCTTCGGGGTCTGGGCACTGAAGCTTTCTTT. Its translation is CASLLRGLGTEAFF.

V gene TRBV5-1 combines with J gene TRBJ1-1, with TRBD1 as a possible D gene (5 bases). The CDR3 totals 14 residues. Germline V lookup: CDR1 SGHRS, CDR2 YFSETQ. V lost 3 bases and J lost 0, with 9 bases in between. Here the CDR3 reads CASSWDGMNTEAFF. The CDR3 region has the DNA TGCGCCAGCAGCTGGGACGGCATGAACACTGAAGCTTTCTTT.

V is TRBV19 and J is TRBJ2-3; 9 bases agree with TRBD1. This CDR3 contains 14 residues. Trimming removed 7 bases from V and 5 bases from J; junction bases left unmatched: 7. Germline V gives CDR1 LNHDA, CDR2 SQIVND (reference sequence). CDR3 bases: TGTGCCAGTAACCCACAGGGGGCGCGAGATACGCAGTATTTT. It encodes CASNPQGARDTQYF.

The table lists this clone with a few counts. The chain links TRBV7-2 to TRBJ2-3, with 9 nucleotides matching TRBD2. Germline CDR1 reads SGHTA; CDR2 reads FQGNSA. The CDR3 spans 17 residues. J lost 2 bases, V lost 5 bases, and 11 bases had no gene match. DNA of the CDR3: TGTGCCAGCAGCCCAGGCCCAGCGGGGGGATCCACAGATACGCAGTATTTT. Its protein is CASSPGPAGGSTDTQYF.

The chain's CDR3 is CASRPSGINTGELFF. The CDR3, as DNA: TGTGCCAGCAGACCTAGCGGGATAAACACCGGGGAGCTGTTTTTT. The J gene is TRBJ2-2, the V gene TRBV13, with 9 bases that match TRBD2. The CDR3 runs to 15 residues. The germline V gene encodes CDR1 PRHDT and CDR2 FYEKMQ (reference sequence). V lost 6 bases and J lost 2; bases outside the gene matches: 4.

This clone was observed once. The chain links TRBV5-1 to TRBJ2-5; 8 bases agree with TRBD2. CDR1 is SGHRS and CDR2 is YFSETQ in the germline V gene. The CDR3 is 16 amino acids. J gave up 2 bases and V 0 bases, and 6 bases lay outside the gene matches. CDR3 sequence reads: CASSLVGRGEQETQYF. Here the CDR3 DNA reads TGCGCCAGCAGCTTGGTTGGGCGGGGGGAACAAGAGACCCAGTACTTC.

The CDR3 DNA reads as TGTGCCAGCAGCTTAGCTCTCCCCTACGAGCAGTACTTC. Translated, it gives CASSLALPYEQYF. This chain connects TRBV7-7 to TRBJ2-7, with D unclear. Trimming removed 0 bases at V and 2 bases at J, with 5 bases between. CDR1 and CDR2 (germline): SSHAT, FNYEAQ (reference sequence). The CDR3 runs 13 residues.

V gene TRBV12-2 combines with J gene TRBJ2-3; TRBD2, the table's D call, was not compared with the DNA. TRBV12-2 corresponds to a pseudogene. CDR3 size: 18 residues. The CDR3 region has the DNA TGTGCAAGTCGCTTAGCGAGTTTAGGACTAGCGAGCACAGATACGCAGTATTTT. As protein: CASRLASLGLASTDTQYF.

V is TRBV10-3 and J is TRBJ2-2; tentative D call: TRBD2 (6 bases). Germline V gene sequence: CDR1 ENHRY, CDR2 SYGVKD. This CDR3 contains 12 residues. The V end was cut by 5 bases, the J end by 10 bases, with 11 bases between. The CDR3 DNA reads as TGTGCCATCAGTCGGGACTCCGAGGAGCTGTTTTTT. As protein: CAISRDSEELFF.

V gene TRBV27 combines with J gene TRBJ1-5; D is perhaps TRBD1 (5 bases). The CDR3 totals 13 residues. Germline loops: CDR1 MNHEY, CDR2 SMNVEV (reference sequence). The ends were cut back, 2 bases at V and 6 bases at J, with 8 bases in the middle. DNA for the CDR3: TGTGCCAGCAGTTTAGGGGGAGTTCAGCCCCAGCATTTT. Translating it yields CASSLGGVQPQHF.